This T cell receptor beta chain comes out of a study of blood T cell repertoires in COVID-19. Across the study: The United States, Italy and Spain supplied acute and convalescent COVID-19 samples. Sources were T cells, B-cell-depleted T cells, or PBMCs; the material itself was cDNA or gDNA.

Germline CDR1 SGHRS, CDR2 YFSETQ. The CDR3 is 14 residues long. Trimming took off 5 bases at V and 3 bases at J, with 11 bases between the two ends. Enrollees, about 18 to 95 years old, lived in approximately 25 US areas. In the original processing: From reference gene primer amplification, estimates of nucleated cell counts were derived. TCRdb's table, derived via immunoSEQ multiplex PCR, lists solely in-frame clones and lacks some. V and J calls and clone size follow that table, whereas D and trimming were derived from the DNA. The data contain approximately 190,000 clones, 84% of them seen just once; the ten biggest clones take up less than 8.5%. This clone was detected once.

The chain joins TRBV5-1 to TRBJ2-2; weak D call: TRBD1 (8 bases). The sample comprised PBMCs or T cells enriched from blood (not recorded which). This receptor was obtained from a man in his forties or fifties who had recovered from COVID-19. The CDR3 DNA follows: TGCGCCAGCAGTACAGGGGGGGACACCGGGGAGCTGTTTTTT. Residues: CASSTGGDTGELFF.